The rows below give T cell receptor beta chains drawn from one sample of a study of cytomegalovirus exposure and HLA in healthy donors. The data were produced by immunoSEQ multiplex PCR, yet TCRdb's version contains in-frame clones alone and is incomplete. Among fewer than 200,000 clones, 65% to 85% were seen once, and the ten largest hold under 6%. The material sequenced was PBMCs. The receptors derive from a woman between 45 and 60 years old in good health and CMV-seropositive. Each CDR3 is given with its conserved first and last residue. A D gene is named only where the DNA matches it firmly. A clone size is listed for some rows: how often the clone was seen (once, few, many), or a class if it is expanded.

d_gene	abundance	v_gene	j_gene	len	CDR3aa	CDR3nt
.	once	TRBV5-1	TRBJ1-1	16	CASSLSGNLMNTEAFF	TGCGCCAGCAGCTTGAGCGGGAACCTGATGAACACTGAAGCTTTCTTT
.	.	TRBV4-1	TRBJ2-1	15	CASSQDLQGRSEQFF	TGCGCCAGTAGCCAAGATTTACAGGGGAGGAGTGAGCAGTTCTTC
.	.	TRBV2	TRBJ1-2	15	CASGMTGSVTKGYTF	TGTGCCAGCGGAATGACGGGATCCGTCACGAAGGGCTACACCTTC
TRBD1	.	TRBV9	TRBJ1-5	14	CASSAGQGDQPQHF	TGTGCCAGCAGCGCGGGACAGGGGGATCAGCCCCAGCATTTT
TRBD1	.	TRBV27	TRBJ2-1	16	CASRDRGPNNYNEQFF	TGTGCCAGCAGGGACAGGGGGCCGAATAACTACAATGAGCAGTTCTTC
.	few	TRBV7-8	TRBJ2-3	19	CASSRGGGQVLRGTDTQYF	TGTGCCAGCAGCCGGGGTGGGGGACAAGTTCTGCGAGGCACAGATACGCAGTATTTT
.	.	TRBV27	TRBJ2-7	15	CASSLRGGQTYEQYF	TGTGCCAGCAGTTTAAGAGGTGGACAGACCTACGAGCAGTACTTC
.	.	TRBV30	TRBJ1-5	12	CAWNARNQPQHF	TGTGCCTGGAACGCGCGCAATCAGCCCCAGCATTTT
TRBD1	.	TRBV6-5	TRBJ1-2	14	CASSYFGQVNGYTF	TGTGCCAGCAGTTATTTTGGACAGGTTAATGGCTACACCTTC
.	.	TRBV28	TRBJ2-3	13	CASGDRGTDTQYF	TGTGCCAGCGGAGATAGGGGTACAGATACGCAGTATTTT
.	.	TRBV15	TRBJ2-1	16	CATSTLWESDYNEQFF	TGTGCCACCAGCACTTTATGGGAGTCAGATTACAATGAGCAGTTCTTC
.	.	TRBV18	TRBJ2-5	16	CASSPRNGRGRETQYF	TGTGCCAGCTCACCAAGAAACGGCAGGGGCCGAGAGACCCAGTACTTC
.	.	TRBV4-2	TRBJ2-1	16	CASSQDQRSGYNEQFF	TGTGCCAGCAGCCAAGACCAGCGGTCGGGGTACAATGAGCAGTTCTTC